The following is a T cell receptor beta chain sequence with its context. What it binds is not known. This sample was taken from a study of shared clonotypes between healthy human individuals. Findings of the study overall: In the sorted subsets, rarefaction showed sequencing was incomplete despite large depth. Naive subsets typically showed greater estimated richness than memory subsets.

The CDR3 runs to 16 residues. V shed 0 bases and J 7 bases; nucleotides not matched to a gene: 11. Germline values: CDR1 LGHNA, CDR2 YNFKEQ. The assay was carried out at the deep level. Using immunoSEQ multiplex PCR, the repertoire was profiled, and TCRdb retains in-frame clones only, with some absent. The sample has about 820,000 clones, 92% seen once. Naive CD8 isolation took CD45RO-negative cells positively selected for CCR7 and excluded terminally differentiated effector memory CD45RA+ cells. The sample taken for sequencing was naive CD8+ T cells sorted from blood. The rearrangement links TRBV4-2 to TRBJ2-7; TRBD1 agrees at 8 bases. The source of this sequence is a man aged 25 to 45 in good health. The CDR3 here is CASSQEVGAGGGEQYF. The CDR3 DNA reads as TGTGCCAGCAGCCAAGAGGTTGGCGCAGGGGGCGGAGAGCAGTACTTC.